This TCR beta chain was documented in a study of follicular helper T cells after annual influenza vaccination. Across the whole study: Days 0, 7 and 28 post-vaccination were the blood draw times.

General study findings and limits: Plasmablast frequency change correlated with clonality change in ICOS+CD38+ cTfh.

The repertoire was sequenced with immunoSEQ multiplex PCR; TCRdb's copy has only in-frame clones and lacks some. Of 26,000 or so clones in the sample, around 80% were seen once. The time point is: 2014-2015 season, pre-vaccination. Excluded were substance abuse, HIV/AIDS, active cancer, immunomodulatory drugs and active illness. The CDR3 has 13 amino acids. Germline V CDR1 and CDR2: LNHDA, SQIVND (reference sequence). Losses at the gene ends were 7 bases for V and 8 bases for J; bases not matched to a gene: 9. A word on this clone: Its antigen is unidentified.

The chain links TRBV19 to TRBJ1-2, with 8 bases identical to TRBD1. This sequence originates from an adult who received the influenza vaccine. The source was CXCR5+ CD38- circulating T follicular helper cells from blood, collected on the day of influenza vaccination. Subset of the sample: circulating Tfh, non-naive CD4+CXCR5+PD-1+ (ICOS+CD38+ or ICOS-CD38-). Here the CDR3 reads CASKHRDRTGYTF. The DNA for the CDR3 is TGTGCCAGTAAACACCGGGACAGGACGGGCTACACCTTC.